The 22 T cell receptor beta chains listed next were all sequenced from one sample in a study of post-analysis software for immune sequencing data. Study outcomes and limitations: Controls had lower frequencies than patients of roughly five TRBV segments, which included TRBV5-6, TRBV5-1 and TRBV20-1.

Each TCR beta cDNA library carried unique molecular identifiers. TCRdb redid the calling of the PCR reads with MiXCR, one entry per CDR3 protein. The table lists roughly 580,000 distinct CDR3 sequences, roughly 47% of them singletons. No antigen is known for these receptors. The sequenced sample was blood. The receptors shown here come from a girl aged 5 to 17 with multiple sclerosis.

CDR3: CASMQGDNTEAFF. The CDR3 nucleotides read TGTGCCAGCATGCAGGGAGACAACACTGAAGCTTTCTTT. The V gene is TRBV5-6, the J gene TRBJ1-1, with a possible D match to TRBD1 (5 bases). Between the trimmed V and J ends, which lost 6 bases and 2 bases, there was a span of 11 bases. CDR1 SGHDT and CDR2 YYEEEE come from the germline V gene. The CDR3 spans 13 residues.

The CDR3 reads CASSLEGTSTDTQYF. CDR3 nucleotide sequence: TGTGCCAGCAGCTTAGAAGGGACTAGCACAGATACGCAGTATTTT. This chain connects TRBV11-3 to TRBJ2-3, with D possibly TRBD2 on 6 matching bases. There are 15 residues in the CDR3. Germline CDR1 reads SGHNT; CDR2 reads YENEEA. With 0 bases removed from V and 0 bases from J, the gap between germline ends came to 7 bases.

The chain has TRBV12-3 or TRBV12-4 and TRBJ2-2; no firm D call. The ends were cut back, 2 bases at V and 6 bases at J, with 4 bases in the middle. The CDR3 sequence is 12 residues long. CDR3 sequence: CASSLIPGELFF. CDR3 coding DNA: TGTGCCAGCAGTTTAATTCCCGGGGAGCTGTTTTTT.

The table lists this clonotype with a few counts. This chain links TRBV12-3 or TRBV12-4 with TRBJ2-7; possible D gene TRBD2, 5 bases. This CDR3 spans 18 amino acids. The V end lost 4 bases, the J end lost 1 base, and 23 bases lay between the germline ends. In nucleotides, the CDR3 is TGTGCCAGCAGTTCGAGGGAGAGAGTATTCCCCGCTTCCTACGAGCAGTACTTC. This codes for CASSSRERVFPASYEQYF.

The gene calls are TRBV20-1 and TRBJ1-2; TRBD1 aligns across 8 bases. CDR3 length: 14 residues. The germline V gene encodes CDR1 DFQATT and CDR2 SNEGSKA (reference sequence). The trim removed 3 bases at V and 6 bases at J, leaving 9 bases unmatched. CDR3 nucleotide sequence: TGCAGTGCTAGTCGGAGGACAGGGAGCGATGGCTACACCTTC. The encoded protein is CSASRRTGSDGYTF.

This clonotype was seen at least ten times. The rearrangement joins TRBV10-1 to TRBJ2-5; the D is unclear. The CDR3 sequence is 13 residues long. From germline, CDR1 is WNHNN and CDR2 SYGVQD (reference sequence). Trimming pared 2 bases from V and 1 base from J, leaving 5 bases between. The CDR3 reads CASSEEFQETQYF. CDR3 sequence (DNA): TGCGCCAGCAGTGAGGAGTTCCAAGAGACCCAGTACTTC.

The chain joins TRBV28 to TRBJ1-1, with TRBD1 matching 11 bases. There are 16 residues in the CDR3. The V and J ends lost 6 bases and 6 bases, in that order; junction bases with no gene match: 12. Germline loops: CDR1 MDHEN, CDR2 SYDVKM. The DNA for the CDR3 is TGTGCCAGCAGCCGGGGGACAGGGGGAATGTGGTCTGAAGCTTTCTTT. Residues: CASSRGTGGMWSEAFF.

The chain recombines TRBV30 with TRBJ2-5, with unresolved D. The CDR3 runs to 12 residues. Trimming took 2 bases from V and 0 from J, leaving 4 bases between them. Germline V gives CDR1 GTSNPN, CDR2 SVGIG (reference sequence). The DNA of the CDR3 is TGTGCCTGGAGTTTACACCAAGAGACCCAGTACTTC. Translation: CAWSLHQETQYF. The full variable domain, rest sourced from reference TRBV30 and TRBJ2-5, is SQTIHQWPATLVQPVGSPLSLECTVEGTSNPNLYWYRQAAGRGLQLLFYSVGIGQISSEVPQNLSASRPQDRQFILSSKKLLLSDSGFYLCAWSLHQETQYFGPGTRLLVL.

This clonotype was seen a handful of times. The chain recombines TRBV7-8 with TRBJ2-2; TRBD1 agrees at 8 bases. From germline, CDR1 is SGHVS and CDR2 FQNEAQ. V was clipped by 5 bases and J by 0 bases; unmatched bases: 5. This CDR3 comprises 16 residues. The CDR3 is CASSPWTGTNTGELFF. As DNA, the CDR3 is TGTGCCAGCAGCCCTTGGACAGGGACGAACACCGGGGAGCTGTTTTTT.

This rearrangement joins TRBV20-1 to TRBJ1-2; 7 nucleotides match TRBD1. The germline CDR1 and CDR2 sequences are DFQATT and SNEGSKA (reference sequence). The V and J ends lost 1 base and 0 bases, in that order; junction bases with no gene match: 5. The CDR3 runs to 15 residues. CDR3 in amino acids: CSARGQGMANYGYTF. CDR3 bases: TGCAGTGCTAGAGGACAGGGTATGGCTAACTATGGCTACACCTTC.

The rearrangement links TRBV5-1 to TRBJ1-2; 7 nucleotides line up with TRBD1. J gave up 8 bases and V 4 bases, and 5 bases lay outside the gene matches. The V gene's germline CDR1 is SGHRS and CDR2 YFSETQ. This CDR3 comprises 12 residues. CDR3 sequence reads: CASSPTGEGYTF. The CDR3 region has the DNA TGCGCCAGCAGCCCCACAGGGGAAGGCTACACCTTC. Full variable domain (missing parts from reference TRBV5-1 and TRBJ1-2): KAGVTQTPRYLIKTRGQQVTLSCSPISGHRSVSWYQQTPGQGLQFLFEYFSETQRNKGNFPGRFSGRQFSNSRSEMNVSTLELGDSALYLCASSPTGEGYTFGSGTRLTVV.

This sequence joins TRBV29-1 and TRBJ1-1; possibly TRBD1 for D (5 bases). CDR1 is SQVTM and CDR2 is ANQGSEA in the germline V gene. Trimming pared 2 bases from V and 2 bases from J, leaving 12 bases between. This CDR3 contains 14 residues. CDR3 sequence reads: CSVEPLDRNTEAFF. The CDR3 nucleotides read TGCAGCGTTGAACCTTTAGACAGAAACACTGAAGCTTTCTTT.

The sample holds a few counts of this clonotype. The chain employs TRBV5-8 and TRBJ2-3; D unresolved. The V end was cut by 0 bases, the J end by 8 bases, with 10 bases between. The CDR3 has 13 amino acids. The V gene's germline CDR1 is SGHTS and CDR2 YDEGEE. Written as DNA, the CDR3 is TGTGCCAGCAGCTTGGAGACGGCTGGTACGCAGTATTTT. Residues: CASSLETAGTQYF.

CDR3 in amino acids: CASSQSGSNQPQHF. The CDR3 DNA reads TGTGCCAGCAGCCAAAGCGGTAGCAATCAGCCCCAGCATTTT. The rearrangement joins TRBV3-1 to TRBJ1-5; D not resolved. Per the germline V gene, CDR1 is LGHDT and CDR2 is YNNKEL (reference sequence). Trimming removed 2 bases at V and 0 bases at J, with 5 bases between. This CDR3 region has 14 residues.

The rearrangement links TRBV4-1 to TRBJ1-4, with 9 bases identical to TRBD1. The ends lost 4 bases at V and 2 bases at J; junction bases unmatched: 8. Looked up from germline, CDR1 is MGHRA and CDR2 is YSYEKL. The CDR3 spans 17 residues. In DNA form, the CDR3 reads TGCGCCAGCAGCCCCGGGACAGGGTCATGGACTAATGAAAAACTGTTTTTT. This gives the protein CASSPGTGSWTNEKLFF.

This chain links TRBV12-3 or TRBV12-4 with TRBJ2-1; 11 nucleotides match TRBD2. V gave up 6 bases and J gave up 8 bases; unmatched junction bases: 12. The CDR3 sequence is 16 residues long. The CDR3 nucleotides read TGTGCCAGCAGCCCGATTAGCGGGAGGGCGAAGGATGAGCAGTTCTTC. Translation: CASSPISGRAKDEQFF.

This chain uses TRBV14 with TRBJ2-7, with D possibly TRBD1 on 6 matching bases. The V and J ends lost 1 base and 7 bases respectively, with 8 bases between them. CDR3 size: 12 residues. CDR1 is SGHDN, CDR2 FVKESK, per germline. The CDR3 here is CASSQGTEEQYF. The CDR3 DNA reads as TGTGCCAGCAGCCAAGGGACAGAAGAGCAGTACTTC.

The gene calls are TRBV2 and TRBJ2-7; the D is unclear. This CDR3 spans 14 amino acids. The ends were cut back, 4 bases at V and 0 bases at J, with 10 bases in the middle. The germline CDR1 and CDR2 sequences are SNHLY and FYNNEI. The CDR3 is CASSAGGFSYEQYF. The CDR3, as DNA: TGTGCCAGCAGTGCGGGCGGATTCTCCTACGAGCAGTACTTC.

V usage is TRBV4-1 and J usage is TRBJ1-6; 7 nucleotides match TRBD1. Trimming removed 4 bases from V and 9 bases from J; junction bases left unmatched: 6. CDR1 is MGHRA, CDR2 YSYEKL, per germline. The CDR3 extends over 14 amino acids. The DNA for the CDR3 is TGCGCCAGCAGCCGTCGACAGGGAAGTTCACCCCTCCACTTT. Its protein product is CASSRRQGSSPLHF.

This clonotype was seen ten or more times. V gene TRBV7-9 combines with J gene TRBJ2-1, with D perhaps matching TRBD2 (5 bases). The germline V gene has CDR1 SEHNR and CDR2 FQNEAQ (reference sequence). This CDR3 contains 12 residues. Trimming cost V 4 bases and J 6 bases, with 7 bases left between them. This CDR3 reads CASSSDFNEQFF. The CDR3 DNA reads TGTGCCAGCAGCTCGGACTTCAATGAGCAGTTCTTC.

The CDR3 loop reads CSVADSETTDTQYF. The CDR3 DNA sequence: TGCAGTGTCGCAGATTCGGAAACAACAGATACGCAGTATTTT. V usage is TRBV20-1 and J usage is TRBJ2-3; D unresolved. In germline, CDR1 is DFQATT, CDR2 SNEGSKA (reference sequence). V lost 7 bases and J 3 bases, leaving 17 bases between the germline ends. This CDR3 spans 14 amino acids.

This chain joins TRBV5-1 and TRBJ2-3, with D maybe TRBD1 (6 bases). Trimming took 5 bases from V and 7 from J, leaving 11 bases between them. The length of the CDR3 is 12 residues. Germline lookup yields CDR1 SGHRS and CDR2 YFSETQ. The CDR3, as DNA: TGCGCCAGCAGGGAACAGGGAAATACGCAGTATTTT. This sequence encodes CASREQGNTQYF.